These T cell receptor beta chains were read from a single sample in a study of blood T cell repertoires in COVID-19. Some clones are missing from TCRdb's copy, which holds only in-frame ones; the method was immunoSEQ multiplex PCR. The table records roughly 45,000 clones, approximately 80% of them present only once. The sample was peripheral blood. Receptors were obtained from a woman aged 55-75 years with acute or convalescent COVID-19. Each CDR3 is given with its conserved first and last residue. A D gene is named only where the DNA matches it firmly. Clone size is shown for a subset of rows, as once, few, many or a class of expanded clone.

D gene | J gene | CDR3 length | V gene | clone size | CDR3 DNA | CDR3 protein
NA | TRBJ2-3 | 14 | TRBV2 | few | TGTGCCAGCAGGAACTTTCTCCACACAGATACGCAGTATTTT | CASRNFLHTDTQYF
TRBD1 | TRBJ2-2 | 17 | TRBV5-1 | NA | TGCGCCAGCAGCCCCAGGACAGGAAATAAGAACACCGGGGAGCTGTTTTTT | CASSPRTGNKNTGELFF
TRBD2 | TRBJ2-1 | 16 | TRBV7-2 | NA | TGTGCCAGCAGCCATAGCGGGGGAATAAGTTTCAATGAGCAGTTCTTC | CASSHSGGISFNEQFF
TRBD2 | TRBJ2-3 | 17 | TRBV7-2 | NA | TGTGCCAGCAGCTTAGCGGCGGGACTAGCGGGGACGGATACGCAGTATTTT | CASSLAAGLAGTDTQYF
NA | TRBJ2-1 | 13 | TRBV5-6 | NA | TGTGCCAGCAGCCGAGTTTACGGCAATGAGCAGTTCTTC | CASSRVYGNEQFF
NA | TRBJ1-5 | 18 | TRBV6-2/TRBV6-3 | NA | TGTGCCAGCAGTTACTCAAGGACTAGGGGTGTTAGCAATCAGCCCCAGCATTTT | CASSYSRTRGVSNQPQHF
NA | TRBJ2-7 | 11 | TRBV10-2 | NA | TGCGCCAGCCTTCAGGGTTACGAGCAGTACTTC | CASLQGYEQYF
NA | TRBJ2-2 | 12 | TRBV15 | NA | TGTGCCACCAGCAGAGTCGGCGGGGAGCTGTTTTTT | CATSRVGGELFF
TRBD1 | TRBJ2-7 | 15 | TRBV11-1 | NA | TGTGCCAGCAGCTCTCTGACAGGGAAGTCCTACGAGCAGTACTTC | CASSSLTGKSYEQYF
TRBD1 | TRBJ2-7 | 14 | TRBV7-2 | NA | TGTGCCAGCAGCCCTGTCGACAGGGACTACGAGCAGTACTTC | CASSPVDRDYEQYF
NA | TRBJ1-2 | 18 | TRBV5-5 | NA | TGTGCCAGCAGCTTGGCAGTTTCGATGGGGGCGCAAGGTGACGGCTACACCTTC | CASSLAVSMGAQGDGYTF
NA | TRBJ1-5 | 15 | TRBV6-1 | NA | TGTGCCAGCAGTGATACAGGGTTAAGCAATCAGCCCCAGCATTTT | CASSDTGLSNQPQHF
NA | TRBJ1-1 | 15 | TRBV30 | NA | TGTGCCTGGAGTATACCAGGGTTTTTGAACACTGAAGCTTTCTTT | CAWSIPGFLNTEAFF
TRBD1 | TRBJ1-1 | 12 | TRBV12-5 | NA | TGTGCTAGTGGTCCTGGGACAGGGATGACTTTCTTT | CASGPGTGMTFF
TRBD2 | TRBJ2-1 | 16 | TRBV11-2 | once | TGTGCCAGCAGCTTAGGGGGACTAGCGCAACGCAATGAGCAGTTCTTC | CASSLGGLAQRNEQFF
TRBD2 | TRBJ2-5 | 18 | TRBV5-4 | NA | TGTGCCAGCAGCTTGGAGGCTAGCGGGGGGGCCCTTGGGGAGACCCAGTACTTC | CASSLEASGGALGETQYF
TRBD1 | TRBJ1-1 | 15 | TRBV5-1 | NA | TGCGCCAGCAGCTCAAAGACAGGGGTGAGAACTGAAGCTTTCTTT | CASSSKTGVRTEAFF
NA | TRBJ1-2 | 13 | TRBV7-2 | NA | TGTGCCAGCAGCGGTGGGGCTTACTATGGCTACACCTTC | CASSGGAYYGYTF
TRBD2 | TRBJ2-2 | 16 | TRBV5-5 | NA | TGTGCCAGCAGCATGGGACTAGCGGGAGGCACCGGGGAGCTGTTTTTT | CASSMGLAGGTGELFF
NA | TRBJ2-1 | 11 | TRBV20-1 | NA | TGCAGTGGACTAGGCGACAATGAGCAGTTCTTC | CSGLGDNEQFF
NA | TRBJ1-5 | 15 | TRBV19 | few | TGTGCCAGTAGTATAGAAGGGCAGGGGAGACAGCCCCAGCATTTT | CASSIEGQGRQPQHF
NA | TRBJ2-3 | 13 | TRBV19 | NA | TGTGCCAGTAGTGCCGAGGGGGCAGATACGCAGTATTTT | CASSAEGADTQYF
NA | TRBJ2-7 | 17 | TRBV11-2 | NA | TGTGCCAGCAGCTCCCCCCCCCAGGGCAGGGTACCCTACGAGCAGTACTTC | CASSSPPQGRVPYEQYF
NA | TRBJ2-1 | 12 | TRBV3-1/TRBV3-2 | NA | TGTGCCAGCGAGAGCAGGGGCAATGAGCAGTTCTTC | CASESRGNEQFF
NA | TRBJ2-7 | 14 | TRBV15 | NA | TGTGCCACCAGCAGAGTTGACCCCGAGGCGGGACAGTACTTC | CATSRVDPEAGQYF
NA | TRBJ2-7 | 14 | TRBV7-3 | NA | TGTGCCAGCAGCCCAATGGGGGGTTCCTACGAGCAGTACTTC | CASSPMGGSYEQYF
TRBD1 | TRBJ1-2 | 12 | TRBV6-6 | NA | TGTGCCAGCAGTTTGGACAGGGAGGGCTACACCTTC | CASSLDREGYTF
TRBD1 | TRBJ2-7 | 15 | TRBV7-9 | NA | TGTGCCAGCAGCTCCGGGACAGGAAGCTCCTACGAGCAGTACTTC | CASSSGTGSSYEQYF
TRBD1 | TRBJ1-4 | 16 | TRBV9 | once | TGTGCCAGCAGCGTAGGGCCAGACAGGGGTCCTGAAAAACTGTTTTTT | CASSVGPDRGPEKLFF
NA | TRBJ1-2 | 14 | TRBV27 | NA | TGTGCCAGCAGTTCTAACCCAGGGAAGAGGAGCTACACCTTC | CASSSNPGKRSYTF
NA | TRBJ2-7 | 13 | TRBV10-3 | NA | TGTGCCATCAGACGGGACAATAGCTACGAGCAGTACTTC | CAIRRDNSYEQYF
TRBD1 | TRBJ2-7 | 15 | TRBV6-2/TRBV6-3 | NA | TGTGCCAGCAGTCCCGGGACAGGGGGATCCTACGAGCAGTACTTC | CASSPGTGGSYEQYF
TRBD2 | TRBJ2-5 | 14 | TRBV29-1 | NA | TGCAGCGTTGAACCAACTAGCGGGGAAGAGACCCAGTACTTC | CSVEPTSGEETQYF
TRBD2 | TRBJ2-1 | 15 | TRBV7-3 | once | TGTGCCAGCAGCTTCTCAGCGGGGGGGTACAATGAGCAGTTCTTC | CASSFSAGGYNEQFF
NA | TRBJ1-1 | 13 | TRBV3-1/TRBV3-2 | NA | TGTGCCAGCAGCCAAGATTTTAGAGATGAAGCTTTCTTT | CASSQDFRDEAFF
TRBD1 | TRBJ1-1 | 14 | TRBV6-5 | few | TGTGCCAGCAGCTCCGACGGACAGGGTATGGAGGCTTTCTTT | CASSSDGQGMEAFF
NA | TRBJ1-4 | 13 | TRBV29-1 | NA | TGCAGCGTTGCCGGAGGGGGGGATGAAAAACTGTTTTTT | CSVAGGGDEKLFF
TRBD1 | TRBJ1-4 | 15 | TRBV6-5 | NA | TGTGCCAGCAGTAAACGGGACAGCCTTAATGAAAAACTGTTTTTT | CASSKRDSLNEKLFF
NA | TRBJ2-1 | 13 | TRBV7-9 | NA | TGTGCCAGCAGCTTAGGACTCTGGAATGAGCAGTTCTTC | CASSLGLWNEQFF
TRBD1 | TRBJ2-7 | 16 | TRBV15 | few | TGTGCCACCAGCAGTGCGACAGGGGGCAGGCTGTACGAGCAGTACTTC | CATSSATGGRLYEQYF
TRBD1 | TRBJ1-5 | 17 | TRBV29-1 | NA | TGCAGCGTCACCCCGGGACAGGGACCATTTAGCAATCAGCCCCAGCATTTT | CSVTPGQGPFSNQPQHF
NA | TRBJ2-1 | 15 | TRBV6-5 | once | TGTGCCAGCAGGCTCATACGGGGAAACTACAATGAGCAGTTCTTC | CASRLIRGNYNEQFF
TRBD1 | TRBJ2-3 | 14 | TRBV5-1 | few | TGCGCCAGCAGCCACGGACAGGGTGCAGATACGCAGTATTTT | CASSHGQGADTQYF
NA | TRBJ2-1 | 15 | TRBV10-3 | NA | TGTGCCATCAGTGCCTCTAGCGCACTCGACAATGAGCAGTTCTTC | CAISASSALDNEQFF
NA | TRBJ2-7 | 15 | TRBV5-8 | NA | TGTGCCAGCAGCTTAGATCTTGGACAGCACTACGAGCAGTACTTC | CASSLDLGQHYEQYF
TRBD1 | TRBJ2-7 | 13 | TRBV6-5 | NA | TGTGCCAGCAACCGGGACAGATCCTACGAGCAGTACTTC | CASNRDRSYEQYF
NA | TRBJ1-3 | 12 | TRBV3-1/TRBV3-2 | NA | TGTGCCAGCAGCCAAGTAGTCAACACCATATATTTT | CASSQVVNTIYF
TRBD1 | TRBJ2-1 | 13 | TRBV7-9 | NA | TGTGCCAGCAGCCCGACAGGGTCCCACAAGCAGTTCTTC | CASSPTGSHKQFF
NA | TRBJ1-2 | 12 | TRBV12-3/TRBV12-4 | NA | TGTGCCAGCAGCGGGACACTCTATGGCTACACCTTC | CASSGTLYGYTF
NA | TRBJ1-1 | 14 | TRBV7-2 | once | TGTGCCAGCAGCTTAGATGGCAGATACACTGAAGCTTTCTTT | CASSLDGRYTEAFF